This TCR beta chain was sequenced in a study of regulatory T cells in long-lasting Graves disease. The study, taken as a whole, reports: A greater number of public clonotypes (roughly 2,700) was shared by persistent patients than by new patients (about 890). Persistent disease preferred TRBV28, TRBJ1-2 and TRBJ2-5.

The sample holds many counts of this clonotype. Its antigen remains unidentified. Regarding time point: newly diagnosed GD, antithyroid drugs for less than 3 months. PBMC-derived RNA was used for the TCR library. Trimming removed 4 bases at V and 0 bases at J, with 10 bases between. This CDR3 comprises 15 residues. Germline assignment: CDR1 SGHDN and CDR2 FVKESK. Through Arm-PCR of CDR3 regions and iRepertoire HTBI primers, TCR beta libraries were built. TCRdb called the multiplex PCR reads again in MiXCR, with one record for every CDR3 protein. This table holds about 470,000 distinct CDR3 sequences, 15% to 20% found once. The data were also submitted as part of a second study, on T cells in Graves' hyperthyroidism and ophthalmopathy. According to that study: The patients, who ranged from 18 to 65 in age, presented with newly diagnosed hyperthyroidism lasting under 2 months.

The specimen was peripheral blood mononuclear cells (PBMCs), collected at new diagnosis, from a patient treated with antithyroid drugs. The chain links TRBV14 to TRBJ2-1; no reliable D call. This receptor was taken from a man in his forties or fifties with Graves disease. The CDR3 loop is CASSRGASSYNEQFF. In DNA, the CDR3 is TGTGCCAGCAGCCGCGGCGCTAGCTCCTACAATGAGCAGTTCTTC.